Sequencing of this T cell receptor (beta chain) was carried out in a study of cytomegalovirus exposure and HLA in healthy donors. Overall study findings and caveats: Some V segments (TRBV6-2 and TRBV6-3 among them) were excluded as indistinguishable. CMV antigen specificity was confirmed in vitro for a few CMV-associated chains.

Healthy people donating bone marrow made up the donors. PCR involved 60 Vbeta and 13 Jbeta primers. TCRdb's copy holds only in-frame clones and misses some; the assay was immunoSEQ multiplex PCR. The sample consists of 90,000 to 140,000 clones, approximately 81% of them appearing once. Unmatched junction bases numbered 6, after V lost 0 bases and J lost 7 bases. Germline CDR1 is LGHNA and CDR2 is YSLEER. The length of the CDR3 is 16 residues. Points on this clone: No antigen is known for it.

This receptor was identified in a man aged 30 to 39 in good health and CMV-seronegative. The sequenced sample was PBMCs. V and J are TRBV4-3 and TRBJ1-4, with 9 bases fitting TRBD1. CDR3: CASSQEPGQGGEKLFF. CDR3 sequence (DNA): TGCGCCAGCAGCCAAGAACCGGGACAGGGTGGTGAAAAACTGTTTTTT.